This is a list of T cell receptor beta chains from one sample in a study of blood T cell repertoires in COVID-19. Clones were sequenced by immunoSEQ multiplex PCR, and TCRdb holds only the in-frame ones, with some missing. Found here are about 70,000 clones, approximately 89% of them singletons; the top ten hold 4% to 5.5%. Sequencing was done on a sample of peripheral blood. These receptors all come from a man older than 75 with acute or convalescent COVID-19. The CDR3 runs from the conserved cysteine through the conserved F or W. The order of the fields is D gene, V gene, CDR3 protein. The D gene is left open where the match is weak.

>NA|TRBV9
CASSPLGAIGELFF
>TRBD1|TRBV7-9
CASSRDRDGYTF
>TRBD1|TRBV5-1
CASSLDSTGISYEQYF
>TRBD1|TRBV18
CASSLGQGETQYF
>TRBD1|TRBV7-8
CASRLGTASNQPQHF
>TRBD2|TRBV28
CASSLSSGRSSDEQFF
>NA|TRBV14
CASSLTGNSPLHF
>TRBD1|TRBV5-1
CASSRGDSRGETQYF
>NA|TRBV27
CASSLVTSHEQFF
>TRBD2|TRBV28
CASSLSRLAGGGPQSTDTQYF
>TRBD1|TRBV29-1
CSALTGFFNIQYF
>TRBD1|TRBV28
CASKPGQGAGQPQHF
>TRBD2|TRBV6-1
CASSEVGTSPETQYF
>TRBD2|TRBV4-3
CASSQDKTGGPGDTQYF
>TRBD1|TRBV7-8
CASAGGRQEKLFF
>NA|TRBV5-8
CASSMDRRGSYEQYF
>TRBD2|TRBV7-2
CASSLWSGVNTGELFF
>NA|TRBV25-1
CASSEQINQPQHF
>NA|TRBV19
CASSPETQETQYF
>NA|TRBV6-1
CASSGWIGGRGGNEQFF
>NA|TRBV6-5
CASSPTGRGEQYF
>NA|TRBV7-2
CASSFQRGGETQYF
>NA|TRBV7-3
CASSTAGVNTGELFF
>TRBD2|TRBV28
CASSWGGSRWEQFF
>NA|TRBV19
CASSLPGALQETQYF
>TRBD1|TRBV6-5
CASAVTQGTNYGYTF
>TRBD1|TRBV5-4
CASSAPGQGSGGTGELFF